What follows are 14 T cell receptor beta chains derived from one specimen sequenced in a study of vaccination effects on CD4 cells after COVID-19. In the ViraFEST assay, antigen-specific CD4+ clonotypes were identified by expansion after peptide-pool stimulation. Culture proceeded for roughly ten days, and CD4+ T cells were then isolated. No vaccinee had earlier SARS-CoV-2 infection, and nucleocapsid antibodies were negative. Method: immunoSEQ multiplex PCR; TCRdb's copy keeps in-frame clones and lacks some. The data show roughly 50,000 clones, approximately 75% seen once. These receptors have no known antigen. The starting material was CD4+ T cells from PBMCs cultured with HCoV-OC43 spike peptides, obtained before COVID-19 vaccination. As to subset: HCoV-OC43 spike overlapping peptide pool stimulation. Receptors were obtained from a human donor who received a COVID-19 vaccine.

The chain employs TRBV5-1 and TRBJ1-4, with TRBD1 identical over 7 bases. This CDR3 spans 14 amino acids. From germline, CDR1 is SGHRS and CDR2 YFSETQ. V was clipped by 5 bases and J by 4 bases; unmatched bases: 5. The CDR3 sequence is CASRPGTDNEKLFF. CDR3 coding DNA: TGCGCCAGCAGACCCGGGACAGATAATGAAAAACTGTTTTTT.

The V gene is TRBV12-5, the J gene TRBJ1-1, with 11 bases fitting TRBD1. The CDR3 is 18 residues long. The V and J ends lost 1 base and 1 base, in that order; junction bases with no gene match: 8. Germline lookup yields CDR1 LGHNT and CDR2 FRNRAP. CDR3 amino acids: CASGLAVGQGAANTEAFF. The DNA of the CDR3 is TGTGCTAGTGGTTTGGCCGTAGGACAGGGGGCGGCGAACACTGAAGCTTTCTTT.

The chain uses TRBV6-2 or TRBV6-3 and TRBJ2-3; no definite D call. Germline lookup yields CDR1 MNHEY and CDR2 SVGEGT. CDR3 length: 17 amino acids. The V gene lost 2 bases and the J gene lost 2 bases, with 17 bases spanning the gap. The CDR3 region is CASSYPAGSGYTDTQYF. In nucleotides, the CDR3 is TGTGCCAGCAGTTACCCGGCCGGTAGTGGTTACACAGATACGCAGTATTTT.

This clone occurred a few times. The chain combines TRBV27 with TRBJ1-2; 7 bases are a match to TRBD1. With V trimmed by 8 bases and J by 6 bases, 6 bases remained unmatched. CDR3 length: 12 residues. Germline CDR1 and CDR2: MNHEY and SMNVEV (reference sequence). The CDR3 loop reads CASSTGNHGYTF. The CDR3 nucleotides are TGTGCCAGCTCGACAGGGAACCATGGCTACACCTTC.

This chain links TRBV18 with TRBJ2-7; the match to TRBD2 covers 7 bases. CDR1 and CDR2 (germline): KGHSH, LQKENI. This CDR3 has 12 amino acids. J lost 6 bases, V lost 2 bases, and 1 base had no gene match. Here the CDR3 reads CASSPTGGEQYV. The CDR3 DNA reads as TGTGCCAGCTCACCAACGGGGGGCGAGCAGTACGTC.

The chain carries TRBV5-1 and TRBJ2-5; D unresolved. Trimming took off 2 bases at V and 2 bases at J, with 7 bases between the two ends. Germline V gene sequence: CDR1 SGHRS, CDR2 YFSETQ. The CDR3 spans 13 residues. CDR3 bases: TGCGCCAGCAGCTTATCAGATCAAGAGACCCAGTACTTC. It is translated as CASSLSDQETQYF.

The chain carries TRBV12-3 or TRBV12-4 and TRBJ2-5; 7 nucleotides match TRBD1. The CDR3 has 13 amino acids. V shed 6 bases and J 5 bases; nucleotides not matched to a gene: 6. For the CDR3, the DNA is TGTGCCAGCAGCTCTCTCAGGGGGGAGACCCAGTACTTC. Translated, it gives CASSSLRGETQYF.

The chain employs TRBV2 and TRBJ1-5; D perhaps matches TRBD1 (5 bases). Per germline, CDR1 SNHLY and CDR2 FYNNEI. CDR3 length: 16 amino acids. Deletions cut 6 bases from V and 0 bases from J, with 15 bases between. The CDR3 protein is CASRMGGIPSNQPQHF. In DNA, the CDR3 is TGTGCCAGCAGGATGGGGGGAATTCCTAGCAATCAGCCCCAGCATTTT.

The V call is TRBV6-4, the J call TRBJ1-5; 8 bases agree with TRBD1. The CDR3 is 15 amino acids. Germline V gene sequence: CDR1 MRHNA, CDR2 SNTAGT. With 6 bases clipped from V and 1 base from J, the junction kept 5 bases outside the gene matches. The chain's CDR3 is CASRATGGSNQPQHF. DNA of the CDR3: TGTGCCAGCAGGGCAACAGGGGGAAGCAATCAGCCCCAGCATTTT.

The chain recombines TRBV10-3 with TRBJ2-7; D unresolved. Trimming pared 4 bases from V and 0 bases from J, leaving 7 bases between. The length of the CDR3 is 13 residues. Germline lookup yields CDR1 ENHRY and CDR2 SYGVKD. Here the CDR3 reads CAISGHSSYEQYV. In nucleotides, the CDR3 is TGTGCCATCAGTGGTCACAGCTCCTACGAGCAGTACGTC.

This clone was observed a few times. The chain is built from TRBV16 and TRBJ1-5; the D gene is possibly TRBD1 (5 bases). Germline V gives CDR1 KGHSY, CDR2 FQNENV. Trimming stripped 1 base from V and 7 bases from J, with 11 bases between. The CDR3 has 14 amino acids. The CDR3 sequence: CASSQLGQEQPQHF. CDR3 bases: TGTGCCAGCAGCCAATTGGGGCAGGAACAGCCCCAGCATTTT.

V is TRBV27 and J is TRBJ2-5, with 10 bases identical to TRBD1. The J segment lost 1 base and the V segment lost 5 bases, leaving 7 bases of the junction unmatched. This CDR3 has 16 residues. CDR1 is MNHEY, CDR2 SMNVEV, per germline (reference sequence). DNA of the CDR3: TGTGCCAGCAGTCCGGGACAGGGGTTCGTCCAAGAGACCCAGTACTTC. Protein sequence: CASSPGQGFVQETQYF.

CDR3 in DNA: TGTGCCAGCAGCTTGAGGGACAGGGGTCCCGGGCAGTACGTC. As protein: CASSLRDRGPGQYV. This chain connects TRBV7-9 to TRBJ2-7, with 10 nucleotides matching TRBD1. The CDR3 covers 14 residues. Germline V gene lookup returns CDR1 SEHNR and CDR2 FQNEAQ (reference sequence). V shed 3 bases, J shed 9 bases, and the junction held 8 bases outside the gene matches.

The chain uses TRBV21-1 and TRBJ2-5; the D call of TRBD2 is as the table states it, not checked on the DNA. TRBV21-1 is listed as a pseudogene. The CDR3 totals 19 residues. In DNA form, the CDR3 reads TGTGCCAGCAGCCGGCTCGGGACTAGCGGGGGAGACTTGCAAGAGACCCAGTACTTC. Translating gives CASSRLGTSGGDLQETQYF.